A single TCR beta chain is shown here with its context. Libraries were prepared by immunoSEQ multiplex PCR; TCRdb keeps only in-frame clonotypes and omits some of them. The data show about 330,000 clones, with roughly nine tenths seen just once and more than 0.9% held by the top ten. This CDR3 comprises 18 residues. Trimming removed 4 bases at V and 4 bases at J, with 26 bases between. Germline lookup yields CDR1 MDHEN and CDR2 SYDVKM. The source of the sample is a study of cytomegalovirus exposure and HLA in healthy donors. The source material was PBMCs. This chain uses TRBV28 with TRBJ2-7; possibly TRBD1 for D (5 bases). This TCR derives from a woman aged 30 to 39 in good health and CMV-seropositive. The CDR3 coding sequence is TGTGCCAGCAGTTCGCCCAGGGAAGCCGGACGACGAAAATACGAGCAGTACTTC. Protein sequence: CASSSPREAGRRKYEQYF.